This T cell receptor beta chain originates from a study of response to subunit inactivated influenza vaccine. Study-wide results and caveats: Few additional T cells are recruited per seasonal influenza vaccination, authors suggested.

TCRdb reprocessed the RT-PCR reads via MiXCR and lists one record per CDR3 protein. The profile shows some 500,000 distinct CDR3 sequences, about 25% of them singletons. Comments on this clonotype: What it recognizes is unknown.

This TCR came from a man in his fifties who received an inactivated influenza vaccine. This specimen consisted of CD4+ T cells sorted from PBMCs, obtained more than 4 days after vaccination.

The CDR3 loop reads CAISDSTGKTYEQYF. Here the CDR3 DNA reads TGTGCCATCAGTGATTCGACAGGGAAAACCTACGAGCAGTACTTC. V is TRBV10-3 and J is TRBJ2-7; 7 bases align to TRBD1. The V segment lost 3 bases and the J segment 2 bases; nucleotides outside the gene matches: 7. This CDR3 is 15 amino acids long. CDR1 is ENHRY, CDR2 SYGVKD, per germline.